What follows are 14 T cell receptor beta chains derived from one specimen sequenced in a study of CD8+ T cells in alopecia areata. Treatment of the sample: oral pan-JAK inhibitor, 5-10 mg twice daily. cDNA prepared by RNA extraction and subsequent reverse transcription served as the template for sequencing. Libraries were prepared by immunoSEQ multiplex PCR; TCRdb keeps only in-frame clonotypes and omits some of them. In the table there are about 190,000 clones, 60% of which are singletons. The specimen was CD4+ T cells sorted from blood, collected at week 24, from a patient treated with tofacitinib. Receptor source: a human donor with alopecia areata.

This chain joins TRBV15 and TRBJ2-7, with D possibly called TRBD1 or TRBD2 (5 bases each). CDR3 length equals 14 residues. With 1 base removed from V and 4 bases from J, the gap between germline ends came to 11 bases. CDR1 and CDR2 (germline): LNHNV, YYDKDF (reference sequence). As DNA, the CDR3 is TGTGCCACCAGCAGAGGGGACCAAGATTACGAGCAGTACTTC. Its protein product is CATSRGDQDYEQYF.

This clone has only a few counts. For the CDR3, the DNA is TGCAGCGTTGCTAGCTCGGTCCAAGAGACCCAGTACTTC. Protein product: CSVASSVQETQYF. The chain is built from TRBV29-1 and TRBJ2-5, with a weak D call TRBD2 (5 bases). This CDR3 has 13 residues. V was shortened by 4 bases and J by 1 base, with 10 bases between the two germline ends. Germline V gene sequence: CDR1 SQVTM, CDR2 ANQGSEA.

This clone was detected a few times. The gene calls are TRBV18 and TRBJ1-4, with D tentatively TRBD1 (6 bases). The CDR3 is 16 residues long. V shed 3 bases and J shed 7 bases, with 18 bases lying between them. Germline values: CDR1 KGHSH, CDR2 LQKENI. CDR3 sequence: CASSPPGGAAAEKLFF. The CDR3 nucleotides are TGTGCCAGCTCACCTCCTGGGGGGGCGGCGGCTGAAAAACTGTTTTTT.

The sample holds a few counts of this clone. This chain links TRBV6-5 with TRBJ2-1; 7 bases agree with TRBD2. After removal of 2 bases from V and 5 bases from J, the junction contained 6 bases not matched to a gene. The CDR3 covers 15 residues. The germline V gene has CDR1 MNHEY and CDR2 SVGAGI. The CDR3 is CASSYGGTTHNEQFF. In DNA, the CDR3 is TGTGCCAGCAGTTACGGTGGGACTACTCACAATGAGCAGTTCTTC.

This clone turned up a few times. The V gene is TRBV29-1, the J gene TRBJ1-5; TRBD1 agrees at 7 bases. The germline CDR1 and CDR2 sequences are SQVTM and ANQGSEA. J was trimmed by 0 bases and V by 7 bases; bases with no gene match: 6. This CDR3 has 14 residues. The chain's CDR3 is CSASGQNSNQPQHF. CDR3 DNA sequence: TGCAGCGCCTCGGGACAGAATAGCAATCAGCCCCAGCATTTT.

The chain uses TRBV30 and TRBJ1-1; D gene uncertain. Trimming took 3 bases from V and 2 from J, leaving 16 bases between them. Germline CDR1 and CDR2: GTSNPN and SVGIG (reference sequence). The CDR3 has 15 residues. This CDR3 is CAWSDGAGLNTEAFF. The CDR3, as DNA: TGTGCCTGGAGCGACGGAGCAGGCCTCAACACTGAAGCTTTCTTT.

The chain is built from TRBV7-3 and TRBJ2-5, with a tentative D call TRBD2 (5 bases). Germline CDR1 and CDR2: SGHTA and FQGTGA. Trimming pared 3 bases from V and 5 bases from J, leaving 10 bases between. The CDR3 runs to 13 residues. The CDR3 sequence: CASSLGSGETQYF. The CDR3 DNA sequence: TGTGCCAGCAGCTTGGGGTCGGGGGAGACCCAGTACTTC.

The CDR3 nucleotides are TGTGCCCGTGGTAAACAGGGCGACTATGGCTACACCTTC. Protein: CARGKQGDYGYTF. This sequence joins TRBV30 and TRBJ1-2; D is perhaps TRBD1 (6 bases). Trimming removed 8 bases from V and 3 bases from J, with 16 bases in between. This CDR3 is 13 amino acids long. Germline lookup yields CDR1 GTSNPN and CDR2 SVGIG (reference sequence).

The chain combines TRBV5-1 with TRBJ2-1; tentatively, D is TRBD1 or TRBD2 (6 bases each). V lost 7 bases, J lost 2 bases, and 16 bases lay in between. The CDR3 is 15 amino acids. Germline CDR1 and CDR2: SGHRS and YFSETQ. This chain's CDR3 is CASQSRGGPYNEQFF. Here the CDR3 DNA reads TGCGCCAGCCAGAGTAGAGGGGGGCCCTACAATGAGCAGTTCTTC.

The chain carries TRBV2 and TRBJ2-4, with D unclear. The germline V gene has CDR1 SNHLY and CDR2 FYNNEI. There are 14 residues in the CDR3. Trimming took off 2 bases at V and 3 bases at J, with 8 bases between the two ends. CDR3 protein: CASSESVDKNIQYF. CDR3 DNA: TGTGCCAGCAGTGAATCCGTGGACAAAAACATTCAGTACTTC.

The rearrangement links TRBV9 to TRBJ1-4; D possibly corresponds to TRBD1 (6 bases). The CDR3 runs to 13 residues. Germline-derived CDR1 and CDR2 are SGDLS and YYNGEE. Trimming removed 4 bases at V and 8 bases at J, with 12 bases between. The CDR3 nucleotides are TGTGCCAGCAGCTCTGGCAGGGGAGAAAAACTGTTTTTT. It yields the protein CASSSGRGEKLFF.

CDR3 sequence reads: CASSQGFAQPQHF. The DNA for the CDR3 is TGCGCCAGCAGCCAAGGATTCGCTCAGCCCCAGCATTTT. The genes are TRBV4-3 and TRBJ1-5; no firm D call. The CDR3 consists of 13 residues. CDR1 is LGHNA, CDR2 YSLEER, per germline. V dropped 1 base and J dropped 6 bases, with 7 bases sitting between them.

The genes are TRBV29-1 and TRBJ2-7; D gene unclear. V was pared by 7 bases and J by 2 bases, with 18 bases between. The CDR3 is 14 amino acids. CDR1 and CDR2 from the germline V gene are SQVTM and ANQGSEA. CDR3 loop: CSATDQAPTYEQYF. DNA for the CDR3: TGCAGCGCTACTGATCAGGCTCCTACCTACGAGCAGTACTTC.

The chain couples TRBV5-1 to TRBJ2-2; 9 nucleotides agree with TRBD1. The CDR3 runs 15 residues. The ends lost 3 bases at V and 7 bases at J; junction bases unmatched: 7. Germline CDR1 reads SGHRS; CDR2 reads YFSETQ. Written as DNA, the CDR3 is TGCGCCAGCAGCTCGGGGGACAGGGATGACGGGGAGCTGTTTTTT. As protein: CASSSGDRDDGELFF.